The 32 T cell receptor beta chains in this list originate from one sample, sequenced in a study of T-cell memory formation after mild COVID-19. TCRdb processed the 5' RACE reads anew with MiXCR; each CDR3 protein has one entry. The sample includes around 250,000 distinct CDR3 sequences, 9.4% of them seen just once. The specimen sequenced was PBMCs or a T cell subset sorted from them (not recorded which). The receptors stem from a man aged 18 to 29 who had mild COVID-19 (a few samples of this study predate the infection). Cell type and time point are not known.

The rearrangement uses TRBV5-1 and TRBJ2-5, with D possibly being TRBD1 (5 bases). The CDR3 covers 15 residues. Deletions cut 0 bases from V and 5 bases from J, with 14 bases between. Germline V lookup: CDR1 SGHRS, CDR2 YFSETQ. The CDR3 coding sequence is TGCGCCAGCAGCTTGGTAGGGGCTCAGGTGGAGACCCAGTACTTC. Protein product: CASSLVGAQVETQYF.

This clonotype has a count of ten or more. The V call is TRBV5-1, the J call TRBJ2-1; D not certain. In germline, CDR1 is SGHRS, CDR2 YFSETQ. The germline V and J ends were trimmed by 0 bases and 7 bases, with 8 bases remaining between them. The CDR3 spans 13 residues. CDR3 amino acids: CASSLGWQNEQFF. The CDR3 DNA reads TGCGCCAGCAGCTTGGGGTGGCAGAATGAGCAGTTCTTC.

This clonotype occurred a few times. The chain recombines TRBV5-4 with TRBJ2-1; 9 positions match TRBD2. Germline V gives CDR1 SGHNT, CDR2 YYREEE (reference sequence). CDR3 length: 16 amino acids. The V gene end was trimmed by 7 bases and the J gene end by 0 bases; junction bases not matched to a gene: 8. CDR3: CASGPVAGASYNEQFF. The CDR3 DNA is TGTGCCAGCGGACCAGTAGCGGGGGCCTCCTACAATGAGCAGTTCTTC.

This chain uses TRBV12-3 or TRBV12-4 with TRBJ1-1; tentative D call: TRBD1 (5 bases). Trimming cost V 4 bases and J 2 bases, with 17 bases left between them. The CDR3 totals 16 residues. Here the CDR3 DNA reads TGTGCCAGCAGTTCTCCTTTTCAGGGAGAAAACACTGAAGCTTTCTTT. It codes for CASSSPFQGENTEAFF.

The table lists this clonotype with a few counts. V gene TRBV20-1 combines with J gene TRBJ1-3; D perhaps matches TRBD1 (5 bases). CDR3 size: 11 residues. V was clipped by 6 bases and J by 4 bases, with 7 bases between them. Germline V gene lookup returns CDR1 DFQATT and CDR2 SNEGSKA (reference sequence). CDR3 protein: CSARTGNTIYF. The CDR3 nucleotides read TGCAGTGCCAGGACAGGAAACACCATATATTTT.

This sequence joins TRBV7-6 and TRBJ1-6, with D perhaps TRBD1 (5 bases). The V gene lost 1 base and the J gene lost 7 bases, with 14 bases spanning the gap. The CDR3 runs to 16 residues. Germline CDR1 SGHVS, CDR2 FNYEAQ. CDR3 sequence (DNA): TGTGCCAGCAGCTTAGAGACCGGACGGACAAATTCACCCCTCCACTTT. Its protein product is CASSLETGRTNSPLHF.

This clonotype has just one count. The chain couples TRBV7-3 to TRBJ2-1; 16 bases map to TRBD2. The V gene end was trimmed by 0 bases and the J gene end by 6 bases; junction bases not matched to a gene: 5. The CDR3 totals 18 residues. The germline gives CDR1 SGHTA, CDR2 FQGTGA. Here the CDR3 reads CASSLTGTSGGAGNEQFF. The CDR3 nucleotides are TGTGCCAGCAGCTTAACGGGGACTAGCGGGGGGGCAGGCAATGAGCAGTTCTTC.

This clonotype has more than one count but fewer than ten. The chain recombines TRBV7-9 with TRBJ2-1, with 8 nucleotides matching TRBD2. J was trimmed by 8 bases and V by 2 bases; bases with no gene match: 17. This CDR3 spans 18 amino acids. The V gene's germline CDR1 is SEHNR and CDR2 FQNEAQ (reference sequence). The CDR3 DNA follows: TGTGCCAGCAGCTTACTTCCAGTGACGGGGGGGCCGAATCATGAGCAGTTCTTC. The encoded protein is CASSLLPVTGGPNHEQFF.

This chain links TRBV24-1 with TRBJ2-3; D remains unclear. This CDR3 has 12 residues. Germline CDR1 KGHDR, CDR2 SFDVKD. Deletions cut 9 bases from V and 1 base from J, with 7 bases between. The CDR3 region is CATAGGTDTQYF. The CDR3 DNA reads TGTGCCACCGCTGGCGGCACAGATACGCAGTATTTT.

The V gene is TRBV20-1, the J gene TRBJ2-5, with 12 bases identical to TRBD2. This CDR3 has 14 residues. Per the germline V gene, CDR1 is DFQATT and CDR2 is SNEGSKA (reference sequence). The V gene end was trimmed by 6 bases and the J gene end by 3 bases; junction bases not matched to a gene: 5. CDR3 nucleotides: TGCAGTGCACCGGGACTAGCGGGTAAAGAGACCCAGTACTTC. This codes for CSAPGLAGKETQYF.

The genes are TRBV6-1 and TRBJ2-1, with 9 bases aligning to TRBD2. The CDR3 is made up of 14 amino acids. Trimming at V came to 7 bases and at J to 8 bases, leaving 9 bases not matched to a gene. CDR1 and CDR2 from the germline V gene are MNHNS and SASEGT. CDR3 DNA sequence: TGTGCCAGCACCGCCGCGCGGGGGGGCGATGAGCAGTTCTTC. This translates into CASTAARGGDEQFF.

The gene calls are TRBV11-2 and TRBJ2-1; D not certain. Trimming shortened V by 3 bases and J by 3 bases, and 12 bases separated the two germline ends. The CDR3 loop spans 15 amino acids. Germline lookup yields CDR1 SGHAT and CDR2 FQNNGV. The CDR3 DNA is TGTGCCAGCAGCTTCAGCCGGGCTGGCTACAATGAGCAGTTCTTC. Translated, it gives CASSFSRAGYNEQFF.

This clonotype occurred a few times. The V call is TRBV25-1, the J call TRBJ1-5; no firm D call. The CDR3 covers 12 residues. Germline CDR1 is MGHDK and CDR2 is SYGVNS. With 3 bases removed from V and 9 bases from J, the gap between germline ends came to 9 bases. This chain's CDR3 is CASSDSFGPQHF. The CDR3 DNA follows: TGTGCCAGCAGTGATTCTTTTGGGCCCCAGCATTTT. The full variable domain, rest sourced from reference TRBV25-1 and TRBJ1-5, is EADIYQTPRYLVIGTGKKITLECSQTMGHDKMYWYQQDPGMELHLIHYSYGVNSTEKGDLSSESTVSRIRTEHFPLTLESARPSHTSQYLCASSDSFGPQHFGDGTRLSIL.

This clonotype was observed at least ten times. V and J are TRBV6-1 and TRBJ2-3, with 9 bases matching TRBD1. V lost 1 base to trimming and J lost 7 bases; unmatched junction nucleotides: 9. This CDR3 has 16 residues. Germline V gene sequence: CDR1 MNHNS, CDR2 SASEGT. CDR3 residues: CASSEVDRGYFHTQYF. CDR3 DNA sequence: TGTGCCAGCAGTGAAGTTGACAGGGGGTATTTCCATACGCAGTATTTT.

This clonotype has more than one count but fewer than ten. The rearrangement links TRBV19 to TRBJ2-3, with D perhaps given as TRBD1 or TRBD2 (6 bases each). V lost 3 bases and J lost 4, with 14 bases in between. The CDR3 has 15 amino acids. Germline CDR1 reads LNHDA; CDR2 reads SQIVND (reference sequence). CDR3 in DNA: TGTGCCAGTAGTATTGGAGGGCAGGGGCCAGATACGCAGTATTTT. It yields the protein CASSIGGQGPDTQYF.

The chain couples TRBV6-2 or TRBV6-3 to TRBJ2-7; possible D gene TRBD1, 5 bases. The length of the CDR3 is 12 residues. Germline CDR1 reads MNHEY; CDR2 reads SVGEGT. Trimming removed 6 bases at V and 3 bases at J, with 9 bases between. The CDR3 reads CASRSDIYEQYF. Written as DNA, the CDR3 is TGTGCCAGCAGGTCGGACATCTACGAGCAGTACTTC.

This chain joins TRBV4-3 and TRBJ2-2, with 7 positions matching TRBD1. J was trimmed by 1 base and V by 4 bases; bases with no gene match: 9. CDR3 length: 17 residues. CDR1 is LGHNA, CDR2 YSLEER, per germline. CDR3 sequence reads: CASSPNPGQMNTGELFF. The CDR3 nucleotides are TGCGCCAGCAGCCCAAACCCGGGACAGATGAACACCGGGGAGCTGTTTTTT.

This clonotype came up a few times. The V and J genes are TRBV25-1 and TRBJ2-7, with D tentatively TRBD1 or TRBD2 (5 bases each). The CDR3 extends over 13 amino acids. Trimming took 6 bases from V and 9 from J, leaving 18 bases between them. The germline gives CDR1 MGHDK, CDR2 SYGVNS. The CDR3 reads CASRDGAAGGQYF. The DNA for the CDR3 is TGTGCCAGCAGGGACGGGGCTGCTGGTGGGCAGTACTTC.

Concerning this clonotype: No conserved phenylalanine or tryptophan is present at the end of the CDR3, so a read error is the likely explanation. The chain couples TRBV4-3 to TRBJ2-1; D not resolved. V was pared by 0 bases and J by 6 bases, with 3 bases between. The CDR3 has 12 residues. Germline CDR1 LGHNA, CDR2 YSLEER. CDR3 sequence: CASSQEFNEQFL. CDR3 nucleotide sequence: TGCGCCAGCAGCCAAGAATTCAATGAGCAGTTCCTC.

V is TRBV18 and J is TRBJ2-2; D may be TRBD2 (6 bases). The germline gives CDR1 KGHSH, CDR2 LQKENI. The CDR3 consists of 15 residues. The germline V and J ends were trimmed by 3 bases and 3 bases, with 11 bases remaining between them. CDR3 residues: CASSPGTGYTGELFF. Here the CDR3 DNA reads TGTGCCAGCTCACCGGGGACTGGCTACACCGGGGAGCTGTTTTTT.

The chain couples TRBV7-2 to TRBJ2-1; D remains ambiguous. The CDR3 extends over 11 amino acids. Per the germline V gene, CDR1 is SGHTA and CDR2 is FQGNSA. V was clipped by 5 bases and J by 9 bases, with 8 bases between them. CDR3 amino acids: CASSQLGEQFF. DNA of the CDR3: TGTGCCAGCAGCCAACTTGGTGAGCAGTTCTTC.

V gene TRBV6-6 combines with J gene TRBJ2-5, with 9 positions matching TRBD2. This CDR3 has 17 residues. Germline V gene lookup returns CDR1 MNHNY and CDR2 SVGAGI (reference sequence). After removal of 8 bases from V and 5 bases from J, the junction contained 18 bases not matched to a gene. This CDR3 reads CASGGSRGGARRETQYF. Written as DNA, the CDR3 is TGTGCCAGCGGAGGATCTCGCGGGGGGGCTAGGAGGGAGACCCAGTACTTC.

This clonotype occurred many times. The chain employs TRBV12-3 or TRBV12-4 and TRBJ1-2; maybe TRBD1 (6 bases). Trimming removed 5 bases at V and 13 bases at J, with 17 bases between. The CDR3 is made up of 12 amino acids. The CDR3 here is CASSRQDRWSTF. As DNA, the CDR3 is TGTGCCAGCAGTCGACAGGACCGCTGGAGCACCTTC.

This clonotype was observed a few times. The J gene is TRBJ2-1, the V gene TRBV25-1; 8 bases map to TRBD1. CDR3 size: 13 residues. V trimming: 6 bases; J trimming: 7 bases; junction bases outside the gene matches: 5. Germline CDR1 reads MGHDK; CDR2 reads SYGVNS. The CDR3 here is CASRRTGPNEQFF. The CDR3 region has the DNA TGTGCCAGCAGGAGGACAGGGCCGAATGAGCAGTTCTTC.

This clonotype was seen more than once but under ten times. The rearrangement uses TRBV6-5 and TRBJ2-7; D gene uncertain. The V and J ends lost 6 bases and 9 bases respectively, with 18 bases between them. Germline V gene sequence: CDR1 MNHEY, CDR2 SVGAGI. The CDR3 contains 13 residues. The CDR3 reads CASRPRGSLGQYF. The DNA of the CDR3 is TGTGCCAGCAGGCCACGAGGCAGTTTGGGGCAGTACTTC.

The gene calls are TRBV27 and TRBJ2-7; 7 bases agree with TRBD1. The V gene's germline CDR1 is MNHEY and CDR2 SMNVEV (reference sequence). The J segment lost 3 bases and the V segment lost 2 bases, leaving 4 bases of the junction unmatched. This CDR3 region has 14 residues. This CDR3 is CASSLNWDSYEQYF. CDR3 DNA sequence: TGTGCCAGCAGTTTAAACTGGGACAGCTACGAGCAGTACTTC.

The J gene is TRBJ2-7, the V gene TRBV5-1; possible D gene TRBD2, 5 bases. V lost 0 bases to trimming and J lost 5 bases, with 12 bases between them. CDR3 size: 14 residues. Looked up from germline, CDR1 is SGHRS and CDR2 is YFSETQ. This chain's CDR3 is CASSLAGSGHEQYF. The CDR3, as DNA: TGCGCCAGCAGCTTGGCCGGCAGCGGCCACGAGCAGTACTTC.

This chain uses TRBV27 with TRBJ2-1; 8 nucleotides align to TRBD2. V shed 6 bases and J 9 bases; nucleotides not matched to a gene: 7. The CDR3 consists of 13 residues. Germline V gene lookup returns CDR1 MNHEY and CDR2 SMNVEV (reference sequence). The CDR3 DNA is TGTGCCAGCAGCCCGACTAGCGTGGTTGAGCAGTTCTTC. Its protein product is CASSPTSVVEQFF.

This clonotype has just a few counts. The rearrangement joins TRBV3-1 to TRBJ2-1; possible D gene TRBD2, 6 bases. CDR3 length equals 13 residues. Trimming took 3 bases from V and 6 from J, leaving 9 bases between them. Germline values: CDR1 LGHDT, CDR2 YNNKEL (reference sequence). CDR3 bases: TGTGCCAGCAGCCATGGGACTTCCAATGAGCAGTTCTTC. This encodes CASSHGTSNEQFF.

This clonotype has only a few counts. The V call is TRBV12-3 or TRBV12-4, the J call TRBJ1-4; TRBD1 aligns across 9 bases. The CDR3 has 16 amino acids. V lost 5 bases and J lost 8; bases outside the gene matches: 12. The CDR3 nucleotides read TGTGCCAGCAGTCGTACAGGGGGCGCGTTTAACGAAAAACTGTTTTTT. This gives the protein CASSRTGGAFNEKLFF.

Many counts were recorded for this clonotype. This chain joins TRBV29-1 and TRBJ1-5, with D unresolved. CDR3 length: 14 residues. In germline, CDR1 is SQVTM, CDR2 ANQGSEA. Between the trimmed V and J ends, which lost 4 bases and 6 bases, there was a span of 16 bases. CDR3 sequence reads: CSVGVAGDSQPQHF. The CDR3 bases are TGCAGCGTTGGCGTGGCTGGTGATAGTCAGCCCCAGCATTTT.

The sample holds many counts of this clonotype. The chain has TRBV5-1 and TRBJ2-2; D is unclear. The CDR3 is 13 residues long. The V end lost 6 bases, the J end lost 1 base, and 7 bases lay between the germline ends. Per germline, CDR1 SGHRS and CDR2 YFSETQ. As DNA, the CDR3 is TGCGCCAGCAAACAACGGAACACCGGGGAGCTGTTTTTT. It is translated as CASKQRNTGELFF.